This T cell receptor (beta chain) is from a study of T cells after posttransplantation cyclophosphamide. Cyclophosphamide on days +3 and +4 followed busulfan-fludarabine conditioning and a marrow graft. Study-wide results and caveats: Recipient CMV seropositivity and CMV reactivation strongly tracked TRB clonality. TRB overlap between skin or GI tissue T cells and blood was limited. Later blood repertoires were often dominated by clones from the donor CD8+ memory compartment.

The CDR3 runs 14 residues. V was pared by 5 bases and J by 4 bases, with 14 bases between. Germline V gene data show CDR1 as SGHDN and CDR2 as FVKESK. Measured with immunoSEQ multiplex PCR; TCRdb has only the in-frame clones, and not every one. This sample has 35,000 to 50,000 clones; less than 95% occur once, and the top ten carry less than 2.5%. As regards this clone: Its antigen is undetermined.

This TCR derives from a male patient between 55 and 70 years old who received an allogeneic stem cell transplant from a related donor and was CMV-positive. The graft donor may have given rise to some T cells. Here the sequenced sample was PBMCs, taken 55 to 70 days after allogeneic stem cell transplant with posttransplant cyclophosphamide. The V call is TRBV14, the J call TRBJ2-5, with D possibly matching TRBD1 (6 bases). The CDR3, as DNA: TGTGCCAGCAGCATCAGGGGCGGTAGAGAGACCCAGTACTTC. Amino acid sequence: CASSIRGGRETQYF.